This T cell receptor beta chain was observed in a study of shared clonotypes between healthy human individuals. On this clone: The antigen is undetermined.

Profiling relied on immunoSEQ multiplex PCR, and the TCRdb table lists in-frame clones only, not all of them. The sample has 2 million to 2.5 million clones, 85% to 95% seen once. Positive CCR7 selection of CD45RO-negative cells yielded the naive CD8 cells, and terminally differentiated effector memory CD45RA+ cells were excluded. The study, taken as a whole, reports: Naive subsets generally had larger estimated richness than memory subsets. Measured sharing among donors was expected to vary with sequencing depth.

The sequenced sample was naive CD8+ T cells from PBMCs. The sequence was obtained from a man between 18 and 29 years old in good health. Some clones in this sample may be carry-over from other donors' samples.

CDR3 sequence: CASSPGQGAGEQYF. In DNA form, the CDR3 reads TGTGCCAGTAGTCCTGGACAGGGGGCGGGGGAGCAGTACTTC. J is TRBJ2-7 and V is TRBV19; TRBD1 matches at 11 bases. The J segment lost 7 bases and the V segment lost 5 bases, leaving 7 bases of the junction unmatched. The germline V gene has CDR1 LNHDA and CDR2 SQIVND (reference sequence). CDR3 length equals 14 residues. The complete variable domain, with remaining parts taken from reference TRBV19 and TRBJ2-7, reads DGGITQSPKYLFRKEGQNVTLSCEQNLNHDAMYWYRQDPGQGLRLIYYSQIVNDFQKGDIAEGYSVSREKKESFPLTVTSAQKNPTAFYLCASSPGQGAGEQYFGPGTRLTVT.